This T cell receptor (beta chain) originates from a study of early T cells in non-severe SARS-CoV-2 infection. Study context: Sequencing of bulk RNA from unsorted whole blood was done, without chain pairing.

This clonotype is a singleton in its sample. Its specificity is not known. General study findings and limits: A preference for anti-spike CD8 responses marked VDJdb matching, which missed private and CD4 specificities.

CDR1 and CDR2 from the germline V gene are SQVTM and ANQGSEA. V gave up 5 bases and J gave up 6 bases, with 13 bases separating them. CDR3 length equals 12 residues. Individual cDNA molecules carried attached unique molecular identifiers. TCRdb redid the calling of the 5' RACE reads with MiXCR, one entry per CDR3 protein. The table has 71,000 or so distinct CDR3 sequences, approximately 14% seen once. V gene TRBV29-1 combines with J gene TRBJ1-2; D call uncertain. This sequence originates from an adult who was a healthcare worker with PCR-confirmed SARS-CoV-2 infection or an uninfected control (not recorded which). Specimen: whole blood. The DNA for the CDR3 is TGCAGCGTTCAGGCCCATCTAGATGGCTACACCTTC. This translates into CSVQAHLDGYTF.